This T cell receptor (beta chain) was recorded in a study of lung T cells in sarcoidosis with Löfgren's syndrome. In its sample, this clonotype was seen many times. Each CDR3 protein gets one entry after TCRdb re-called the reads with MiXCR. This sample carries roughly 63,000 distinct CDR3 sequences, about 20% of them seen once, and the ten largest clones take about 2.2%. Sequencing input: CD4+ T cells from PBMCs. This clonotype was obtained from a human donor with sarcoidosis (Löfgren's syndrome or another form), or a control subject (not recorded which).

The CDR3 DNA follows: TGTGCCAGCAGTTTCCCACTAGCGGGAGGCCGAGGGGAGCAGTTCTTC. This encodes CASSFPLAGGRGEQFF. The rearrangement links TRBV6-2 or TRBV6-3 to TRBJ2-1, with TRBD2 matching 12 bases. Germline V gives CDR1 MNHEY, CDR2 SVGEGT. Trimming took 4 bases from V and 10 from J; bases not matched to a gene: 11. This CDR3 spans 16 amino acids.